The present entry profiles one T cell receptor (beta chain) with its context. Its antigen is not identified. A read error may explain this, as a much larger clone is one base away. These data come from a study of shared clonotypes between healthy human individuals. This CDR3 has 13 residues. Germline V gene sequence: CDR1 ENHRY, CDR2 SYGVKD. V dropped 11 bases and J dropped 1 base, with 12 bases sitting between them. General observations from the study: Some clonotypes were shared by all four sorted-subset donors, while others were not shared. The non-shared ones had lower generation probabilities than the shared ones. Naive subsets tended to show greater estimated richness than memory subsets.

Only in-frame clones appear in the TCRdb table, and some are missing; sequencing was by immunoSEQ multiplex PCR. The sample lists approximately 1,000,000 clones, about 80% seen once, with 0.7% to 0.95% in the top ten. Sequenced: memory CD4+ T cells from PBMCs. Subset meaning: CD45RA-negative fraction. This sequence joins TRBV10-3 and TRBJ2-1, with D possibly TRBD2 on 6 matching bases. This receptor was identified in a man younger than 35 in good health. Some clones in this sample may be carry-over from other donors' samples. The CDR3 reads CAAGGVSYNEQFF. CDR3 sequence (DNA): TGTGCCGCCGGAGGGGTATCCTACAATGAGCAGTTCTTC.